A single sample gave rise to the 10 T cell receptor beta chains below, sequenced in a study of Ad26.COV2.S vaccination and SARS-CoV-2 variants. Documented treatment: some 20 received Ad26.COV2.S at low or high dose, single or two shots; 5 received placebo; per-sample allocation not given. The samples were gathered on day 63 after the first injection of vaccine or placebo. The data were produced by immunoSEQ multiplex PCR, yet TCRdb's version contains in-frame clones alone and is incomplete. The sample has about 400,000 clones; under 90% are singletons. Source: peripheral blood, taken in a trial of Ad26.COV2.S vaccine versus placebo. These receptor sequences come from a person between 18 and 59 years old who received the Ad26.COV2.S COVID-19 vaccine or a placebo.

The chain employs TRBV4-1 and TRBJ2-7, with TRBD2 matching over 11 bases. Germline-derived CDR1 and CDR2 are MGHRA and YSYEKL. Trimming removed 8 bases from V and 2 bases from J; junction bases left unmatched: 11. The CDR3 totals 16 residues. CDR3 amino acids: CASATGLAGGPYEQYF. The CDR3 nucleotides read TGCGCCAGCGCCACGGGATTAGCGGGAGGGCCCTACGAGCAGTACTTC.

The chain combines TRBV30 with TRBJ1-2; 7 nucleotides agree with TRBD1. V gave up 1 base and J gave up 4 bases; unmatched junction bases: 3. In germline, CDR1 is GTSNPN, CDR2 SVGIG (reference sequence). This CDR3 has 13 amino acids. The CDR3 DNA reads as TGTGCCTGGAGTGCCGGGACAGTCTATGGCTACACCTTC. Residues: CAWSAGTVYGYTF.

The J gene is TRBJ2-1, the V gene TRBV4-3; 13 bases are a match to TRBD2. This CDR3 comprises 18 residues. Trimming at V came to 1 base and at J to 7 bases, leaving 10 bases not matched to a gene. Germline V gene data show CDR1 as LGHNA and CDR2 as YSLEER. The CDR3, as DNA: TGCGCCAGCAGCCAAGGTACTAGCGGGGGGGCCCTGGGAAATGAGCAGTTCTTC. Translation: CASSQGTSGGALGNEQFF.

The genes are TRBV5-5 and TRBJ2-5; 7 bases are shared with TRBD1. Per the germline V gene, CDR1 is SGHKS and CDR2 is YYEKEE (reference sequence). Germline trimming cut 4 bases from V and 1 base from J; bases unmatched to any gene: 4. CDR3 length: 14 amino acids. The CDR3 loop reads CASSPDRVQETQYF. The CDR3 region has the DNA TGTGCCAGCAGCCCTGACAGGGTCCAAGAGACCCAGTACTTC.

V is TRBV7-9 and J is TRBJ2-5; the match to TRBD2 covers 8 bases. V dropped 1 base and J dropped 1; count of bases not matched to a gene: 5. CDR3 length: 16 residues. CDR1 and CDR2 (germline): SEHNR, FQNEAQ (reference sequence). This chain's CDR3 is CASSLGAGAIQETQYF. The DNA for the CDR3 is TGTGCCAGCAGCTTAGGAGCGGGGGCCATCCAAGAGACCCAGTACTTC.

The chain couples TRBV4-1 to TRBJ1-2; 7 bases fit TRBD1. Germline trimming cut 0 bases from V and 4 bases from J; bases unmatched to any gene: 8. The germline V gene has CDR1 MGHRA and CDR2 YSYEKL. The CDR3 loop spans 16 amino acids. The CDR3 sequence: CASSQDNRQGTYGYTF. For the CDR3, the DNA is TGCGCCAGCAGCCAAGATAACCGACAGGGAACCTATGGCTACACCTTC.

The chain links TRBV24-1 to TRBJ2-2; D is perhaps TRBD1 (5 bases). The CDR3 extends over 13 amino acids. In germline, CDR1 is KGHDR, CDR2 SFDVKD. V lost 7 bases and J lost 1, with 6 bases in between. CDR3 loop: CATRGQNTGELFF. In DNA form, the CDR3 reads TGTGCCACCAGGGGGCAGAACACCGGGGAGCTGTTTTTT.

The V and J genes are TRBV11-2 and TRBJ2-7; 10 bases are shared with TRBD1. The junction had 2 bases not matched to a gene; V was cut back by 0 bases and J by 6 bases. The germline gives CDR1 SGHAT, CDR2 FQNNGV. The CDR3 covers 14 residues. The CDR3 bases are TGTGCCAGCAGCTTAGACCGGGACAGGGGCGAGCAGTACTTC. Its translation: CASSLDRDRGEQYF.

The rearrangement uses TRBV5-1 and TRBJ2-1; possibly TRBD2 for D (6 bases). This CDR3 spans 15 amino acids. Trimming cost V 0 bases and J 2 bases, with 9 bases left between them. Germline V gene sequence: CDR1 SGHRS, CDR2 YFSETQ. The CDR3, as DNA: TGCGCCAGCAGCTTGGACGGGGGAACCTACAATGAGCAGTTCTTC. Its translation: CASSLDGGTYNEQFF.

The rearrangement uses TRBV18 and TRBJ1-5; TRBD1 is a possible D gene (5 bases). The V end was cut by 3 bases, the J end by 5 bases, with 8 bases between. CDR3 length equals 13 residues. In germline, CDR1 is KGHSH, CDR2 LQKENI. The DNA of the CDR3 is TGTGCCAGCTCACCCGCGGGGGATCAGCCCCAGCATTTT. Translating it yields CASSPAGDQPQHF.